This T cell receptor (beta chain) is drawn from a study of technical replicates of blood from a few donors (dated by TCRdb to about 2017). The method behind the library was the immunoSEQ multiplex PCR assay. This immuneACCESS table, as held by TCRdb, lists in-frame sequences with V and J called but not all clones. Of the missing ones, under half trace to an unresolved V gene in checked studies; the others have no known cause. This sample lists approximately 12,000 clones; over 70% were detected once. Less than 15% of the sample is taken by the ten largest. For CDR1 and CDR2, the germline V gene (reference sequence) lists SEHNR and FQNEAQ. From the cysteine up to the phenylalanine, the CDR3 has a length of 14 residues. This entry keeps only the CDR3 DNA: 42 bases, framed from base 1. A distance of 14 bases separates the germline ends of V and J, which lose 8 bases and 1 base respectively. This clone was seen more than once but under ten times. This clone's antigen is unknown. No per-base quality is available; no much larger clone lies one base away.

The rearrangement combines TRBV7-9 with TRBJ1-1; the D gene cannot be named for sure. The specimen sequenced was PBMCs. The sequence was collected from a human donor in good health. The CDR3 protein is CASVWLTSNTEAFF. In nucleotide form, the sequence is TGTGCCAGCGTCTGGTTGACATCGAACACTGAAGCTTTCTTT.